This note documents a single T cell receptor beta chain sequence. These data come from a study of blood T cell repertoires in COVID-19. Study-wide background: Specimens from acute and convalescent COVID-19 originated in the United States, Italy and Spain. T cells, B-cell-depleted T cells, or PBMCs provided the cDNA or gDNA that served as material.

Germline assignment: CDR1 SGHRS and CDR2 YFSETQ. This CDR3 spans 16 amino acids. Unmatched junction bases numbered 10, after V lost 4 bases and J lost 4 bases. The data were produced by immunoSEQ multiplex PCR, yet TCRdb's version contains in-frame clones alone and is incomplete. This sample carries fewer than 500,000 clones, approximately 90% of them seen once, and the ten largest clones take around 4.5%. The sample was peripheral blood. J is TRBJ1-4 and V is TRBV5-1; 7 bases fit TRBD1. The receptor was isolated from a woman in her twenties or thirties with acute or convalescent COVID-19. The CDR3: CASSETYRGLNEKLFF. CDR3 nucleotide sequence: TGCGCCAGCAGCGAAACGTACAGGGGACTTAATGAAAAACTGTTTTTT.